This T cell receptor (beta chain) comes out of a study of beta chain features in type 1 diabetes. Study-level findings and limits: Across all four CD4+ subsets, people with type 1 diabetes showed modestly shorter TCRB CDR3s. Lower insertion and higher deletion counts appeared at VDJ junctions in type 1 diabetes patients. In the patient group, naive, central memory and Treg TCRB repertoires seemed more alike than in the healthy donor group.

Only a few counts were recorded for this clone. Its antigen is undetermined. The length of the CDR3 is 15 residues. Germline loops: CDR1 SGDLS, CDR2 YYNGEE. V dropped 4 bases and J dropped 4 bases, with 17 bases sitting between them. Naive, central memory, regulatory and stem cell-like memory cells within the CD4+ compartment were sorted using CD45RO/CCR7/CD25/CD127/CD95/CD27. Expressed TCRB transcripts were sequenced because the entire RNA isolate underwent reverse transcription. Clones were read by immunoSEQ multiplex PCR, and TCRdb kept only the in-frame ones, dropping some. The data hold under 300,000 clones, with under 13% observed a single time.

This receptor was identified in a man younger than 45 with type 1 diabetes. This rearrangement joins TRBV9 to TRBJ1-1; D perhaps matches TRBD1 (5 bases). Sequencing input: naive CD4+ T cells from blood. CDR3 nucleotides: TGTGCCAGCAGCCTCTTAGACAGTTTTGGCACTGAAGCTTTCTTT. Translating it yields CASSLLDSFGTEAFF. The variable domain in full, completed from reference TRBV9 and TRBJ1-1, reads DSGVTQTPKHLITATGQRVTLRCSPRSGDLSVYWYQQSLDQGLQFLIQYYNGEERAKGNILERFSAQQFPDLHSELNLSSLELGDSALYFCASSLLDSFGTEAFFGQGTRLTVV.